This TCR beta chain was sequenced in a study of blood T cell repertoires in COVID-19. Across the whole study: The United States, Italy and Spain supplied acute and convalescent COVID-19 samples. T cells, B-cell-depleted T cells, or PBMCs supplied cDNA or gDNA.

Under the authors' procedure: Estimates of nucleated cell counts were drawn from the amplification of reference gene primers. Profiled with immunoSEQ multiplex PCR; TCRdb holds only in-frame clones, not every one. That table is the source of V, J and clone size, and D and trimming were worked out from the DNA. This sample has roughly 68,000 clones; about 82% occur once, and the top ten carry roughly 24%. This sequence was found in a man between 50 and 59 years old with acute or convalescent COVID-19. Sequencing input: peripheral blood.

As DNA, the CDR3 is TGTGCCAGCAGCTTGGCCGAGGACAGGGGATTGGACTACACCTTC. It is translated as CASSLAEDRGLDYTF. The rearrangement joins TRBV5-6 to TRBJ1-2, with 9 bases aligning to TRBD1. The trim removed 0 bases at V and 10 bases at J, leaving 10 bases unmatched. Germline CDR1 reads SGHDT; CDR2 reads YYEEEE. This CDR3 contains 15 residues. The full variable domain, completed using reference TRBV5-6 and TRBJ1-2, is DAGVTQSPTHLIKTRGQQVTLRCSPKSGHDTVSWYQQALGQGPQFIFQYYEEEERQRGNFPDRFSGHQFPNYSSELNVNALLLGDSALYLCASSLAEDRGLDYTFGSGTRLTVV.